The clone carrying this TCR beta chain appeared a few times. Its antigen is undetermined. The sample comes from a study of T cells after yellow fever vaccination. CDR1 SEHNR and CDR2 FQNEAQ come from the germline V gene (reference sequence). V was trimmed by 5 bases and J by 11 bases, leaving 18 bases between them. The CDR3 runs to 13 residues. In TCRdb, the 5' RACE reads were re-called with MiXCR into one record per CDR3 protein. The sample lists approximately 510,000 distinct CDR3 sequences, 20% to 25% occurring once. Study conclusions and caveats: It was the secondary response that reached its peak faster, day 5 versus 15, but it was weaker. One caveat is that FACS-sorted repertoires could contain abundant clonotypes contaminating from the bulk population. Only a minor proportion of clonotypes was detected across both CD4 and CD8 compartments. Most clones from primary vaccination resurfaced after the booster (approximately 97% CD4, around 90% CD8).

The sequence was obtained from a man between 18 and 35 years old who received the YFV17D yellow fever vaccine. V usage is TRBV7-9 and J usage is TRBJ1-1; possible D gene TRBD1, 6 bases. Sample: PBMCs, taken approximately 20 days after the first yellow fever vaccination. CDR3 residues: CASSPHDQGFAFF. The CDR3 coding sequence is TGTGCCAGCAGCCCGCATGACCAGGGGTTCGCTTTCTTT.